This is a list of T cell receptor beta chains from one sample in a study of control samples from healthy donors and cancer patients. Here immunoSEQ multiplex PCR was the method, and the copy in TCRdb shows in-frame clones only, minus some. Of about 70,000 clones in the sample, roughly 80% were seen once. Material for sequencing was PBMCs. The receptors stem from a woman between 45 and 65 years old with lung cancer. Both conserved end residues are part of each CDR3. The order of the fields is D gene, V gene, J gene, clone size, CDR3 protein, CDR3 DNA. A D gene is named only where the DNA matches it firmly. The listing skips clone size in some rows; elsewhere it reads once, few, many or a size class.

D gene: .; V gene: TRBV7-2; J gene: TRBJ2-1; clone size: .; CDR3 protein: CASSQRQNNEQFF; CDR3 DNA: TGTGCCAGCAGCCAAAGACAGAACAATGAGCAGTTCTTC
D gene: .; V gene: TRBV27; J gene: TRBJ2-7; clone size: once; CDR3 protein: CASSLSGYEQYF; CDR3 DNA: TGTGCCAGCAGTTTATCAGGTTACGAGCAGTACTTC
D gene: TRBD2; V gene: TRBV28; J gene: TRBJ2-3; clone size: .; CDR3 protein: CASRTSGGAGTQYF; CDR3 DNA: TGTGCCAGTCGGACTAGCGGGGGGGCGGGTACGCAGTATTTT
D gene: .; V gene: TRBV19; J gene: TRBJ1-4; clone size: .; CDR3 protein: CASRFGRKLFF; CDR3 DNA: TGTGCCAGTAGATTTGGTAGGAAACTGTTTTTT
D gene: .; V gene: TRBV5-1; J gene: TRBJ2-1; clone size: .; CDR3 protein: CASSLGDIVGDNEQFF; CDR3 DNA: TGCGCCAGCAGCTTGGGCGACATAGTAGGGGACAATGAGCAGTTCTTC
D gene: .; V gene: TRBV28; J gene: TRBJ2-5; clone size: .; CDR3 protein: CASSSGLRETQYF; CDR3 DNA: TGTGCCAGCAGTTCTGGACTGAGGGAGACCCAGTACTTC
D gene: .; V gene: TRBV5-1; J gene: TRBJ1-1; clone size: .; CDR3 protein: CASSAGQYMNTEAFF; CDR3 DNA: TGCGCCAGCAGCGCCGGACAGTACATGAACACTGAAGCTTTCTTT
D gene: .; V gene: TRBV11-3; J gene: TRBJ1-2; clone size: .; CDR3 protein: CASSPDLGGRGYTF; CDR3 DNA: TGTGCCAGCAGCCCCGACTTGGGAGGGCGAGGCTACACCTTC
D gene: .; V gene: TRBV10-3; J gene: TRBJ2-7; clone size: .; CDR3 protein: CATAQETEQYF; CDR3 DNA: TGTGCCACCGCCCAAGAAACCGAGCAGTACTTC
D gene: .; V gene: TRBV4-2; J gene: TRBJ1-5; clone size: .; CDR3 protein: CASSQDAFVVPQHF; CDR3 DNA: TGTGCCAGCAGCCAAGATGCTTTTGTGGTGCCCCAGCATTTT
D gene: .; V gene: TRBV2; J gene: TRBJ1-2; clone size: .; CDR3 protein: CASSEALVGVYGYTF; CDR3 DNA: TGTGCCAGCAGTGAAGCATTAGTAGGGGTTTATGGCTACACCTTC
D gene: TRBD1; V gene: TRBV5-1; J gene: TRBJ1-4; clone size: .; CDR3 protein: CASSLAQGGHEKLFF; CDR3 DNA: TGCGCCAGCAGCTTGGCACAGGGGGGTCATGAAAAACTGTTTTTT
D gene: .; V gene: TRBV27; J gene: TRBJ1-1; clone size: .; CDR3 protein: CAIGGVNTEAFF; CDR3 DNA: TGTGCCATAGGGGGTGTGAACACTGAAGCTTTCTTT
D gene: .; V gene: TRBV27; J gene: TRBJ1-1; clone size: .; CDR3 protein: CASSLRAGNTEAFF; CDR3 DNA: TGTGCCAGCAGTTTGAGGGCAGGGAACACTGAAGCTTTCTTT
D gene: .; V gene: TRBV7-9; J gene: TRBJ2-7; clone size: .; CDR3 protein: CASSPTGGGSYEQYF; CDR3 DNA: TGTGCCAGCAGCCCTACAGGGGGGGGATCCTACGAGCAGTACTTC
D gene: .; V gene: TRBV7-9; J gene: TRBJ1-2; clone size: few; CDR3 protein: CASSGVTDYGYTF; CDR3 DNA: TGTGCCAGCAGCGGCGTCACGGATTATGGCTACACCTTC